This TCR beta chain originates from a study of T cells after yellow fever vaccination. General observations from the study: Primary-vaccination clones mostly resurfaced post-booster (around 95% CD4, approximately 89% CD8). The secondary response peaked faster, at day 5 versus 15, but was weaker.

Germline V lookup: CDR1 DFQATT, CDR2 SNEGSKA (reference sequence). Losses at the gene ends were 5 bases for V and 7 bases for J; bases not matched to a gene: 5. This CDR3 spans 12 amino acids. This clonotype was recorded at least ten times. Its antigen remains unknown. TCRdb re-derived calls from the 5' RACE reads in MiXCR, one entry per CDR3 protein. Of some 250,000 distinct CDR3 sequences listed, about 7% are singletons. This sequence originates from a young man who received the YFV17D yellow fever vaccine. This sequence joins TRBV20-1 and TRBJ1-1; the match to TRBD1 covers 9 bases. The sequenced sample was CD4+ T cells sorted from PBMCs, obtained 15 days after the yellow fever booster vaccination. CDR3 region: CSARTGVSEAFF. CDR3 nucleotide sequence: TGCAGTGCTCGGACAGGGGTTAGTGAAGCTTTCTTT.